This entry lists 19 T cell receptor beta chains sequenced from one sample in a study of blood T cell repertoires in COVID-19. Assay: immunoSEQ multiplex PCR; the TCRdb copy retains only in-frame clones and omits some. This table has approximately 340,000 clones, roughly 86% appearing once. What was sequenced was peripheral blood. The receptors originated from a man under 40 with COVID-19, enrolled during active disease.

This sequence joins TRBV4-1 and TRBJ1-2; 11 bases line up with TRBD1. The V gene's germline CDR1 is MGHRA and CDR2 YSYEKL. Trimming took 1 base from V and 8 from J; bases not matched to a gene: 6. This CDR3 is built from 15 residues. The chain's CDR3 is CASSQVGQGEFGYTF. The DNA of the CDR3 is TGCGCCAGCAGCCAAGTGGGACAGGGGGAGTTCGGCTACACCTTC.

This clone was detected only once. The chain links TRBV5-4 to TRBJ2-7, with 11 bases identical to TRBD2. This CDR3 spans 17 amino acids. Germline V gene data show CDR1 as SGHNT and CDR2 as YYREEE (reference sequence). The V and J ends lost 0 bases and 2 bases, in that order; junction bases with no gene match: 7. As DNA, the CDR3 is TGTGCCAGCAGCTTGGGACCGCCGGGACTAGCGGCCTACGAGCAGTACTTC. Amino acids: CASSLGPPGLAAYEQYF.

The V call is TRBV15, the J call TRBJ1-2; no clear D gene. The CDR3 sequence is 16 residues long. V lost 0 bases and J 1 base, leaving 12 bases between the germline ends. Germline loops: CDR1 LNHNV, CDR2 YYDKDF (reference sequence). The CDR3 sequence: CATSRDFLRDNYGYTF. CDR3 DNA sequence: TGTGCCACCAGCAGAGATTTCCTGCGGGATAACTATGGCTACACCTTC. The full variable domain, rest sourced from reference TRBV15 and TRBJ1-2, is DAMVIQNPRYQVTQFGKPVTLSCSQTLNHNVMYWYQQKSSQAPKLLFHYYDKDFNNEADTPDNFQSRRPNTSFCFLDIRSPGLGDTAMYLCATSRDFLRDNYGYTFGSGTRLTVV.

The V call is TRBV7-3, the J call TRBJ2-3, with D possibly TRBD2 on 5 matching bases. V was shortened by 2 bases and J by 3 bases, with 18 bases between the two germline ends. Germline loops: CDR1 SGHTA, CDR2 FQGTGA. The CDR3 length is 17 residues. The CDR3 reads CASSLLPISSGTDTQYF. The CDR3 coding sequence is TGTGCCAGCAGCTTACTCCCTATATCCTCGGGGACAGATACGCAGTATTTT.

V is TRBV7-9 and J is TRBJ2-6; possible D gene TRBD2, 6 bases. There are 18 residues in the CDR3. Germline V gene sequence: CDR1 SEHNR, CDR2 FQNEAQ (reference sequence). The V end lost 1 base, the J end lost 0 bases, and 13 bases lay between the germline ends. The chain's CDR3 is CASSLGMGLTSGANVLTF. The DNA for the CDR3 is TGTGCCAGCAGCTTAGGAATGGGACTGACCTCTGGGGCCAACGTCCTGACTTTC.

This rearrangement joins TRBV9 to TRBJ1-1, with D possibly matching TRBD1 (5 bases). The ends were cut back, 5 bases at V and 4 bases at J, with 15 bases in the middle. The CDR3 covers 14 residues. The germline gives CDR1 SGDLS, CDR2 YYNGEE. CDR3 loop: CASRPQEGSTEAFF. The CDR3, as DNA: TGTGCCAGCAGACCCCAGGAGGGGAGCACTGAAGCTTTCTTT.

The genes are TRBV4-3 and TRBJ2-5; D perhaps matches TRBD1 (6 bases). V lost 1 base to trimming and J lost 5 bases, with 11 bases between them. The germline V gene has CDR1 LGHNA and CDR2 YSLEER. The CDR3 length is 14 residues. CDR3 sequence reads: CASSQGGRGETQYF. The CDR3 DNA reads TGCGCCAGCAGCCAAGGGGGCAGGGGCGAGACCCAGTACTTC.

V usage is TRBV10-3 and J usage is TRBJ2-1, with 11 bases identical to TRBD2. Germline trimming cut 8 bases from V and 4 bases from J; bases unmatched to any gene: 7. This CDR3 spans 15 amino acids. CDR1 is ENHRY and CDR2 is SYGVKD in the germline V gene. The chain's CDR3 is CAIGGGTSGYNEQFF. The CDR3 DNA sequence: TGTGCCATCGGCGGAGGGACTAGCGGATACAATGAGCAGTTCTTC.

The rearrangement uses TRBV19 and TRBJ2-1; 7 bases align to TRBD2. Looked up from germline, CDR1 is LNHDA and CDR2 is SQIVND (reference sequence). The length of the CDR3 is 16 residues. V gave up 1 base and J gave up 3 bases; unmatched junction bases: 6. CDR3 in DNA: TGTGCCAGTAGTATAGCTGGCGGGAGCGGCTACAATGAGCAGTTCTTC. As protein: CASSIAGGSGYNEQFF. Looking up the rest from reference TRBV19 and TRBJ2-1 gives the full variable domain: DGGITQSPKYLFRKEGQNVTLSCEQNLNHDAMYWYRQDPGQGLRLIYYSQIVNDFQKGDIAEGYSVSREKKESFPLTVTSAQKNPTAFYLCASSIAGGSGYNEQFFGPGTRLTVL.

This rearrangement joins TRBV18 to TRBJ1-6; 8 bases line up with TRBD1. The CDR3 totals 16 residues. Trimming removed 3 bases from V and 7 bases from J; junction bases left unmatched: 8. In germline, CDR1 is KGHSH, CDR2 LQKENI. The CDR3 protein is CASSPQHGTGNSPLHF. Written as DNA, the CDR3 is TGTGCCAGCTCACCCCAACACGGGACAGGCAATTCACCCCTCCACTTT.

CDR3 region: CASSASTGINYGYTF. The CDR3, as DNA: TGTGCCAGCAGTGCCTCGACGGGAATTAACTATGGCTACACCTTC. V and J are TRBV28 and TRBJ1-2, with D uncertain. CDR1 is MDHEN, CDR2 SYDVKM, per germline. Trimming removed 5 bases from V and 1 base from J, with 14 bases in between. The CDR3 has 15 residues.

The genes are TRBV5-4 and TRBJ1-4, with a tentative D call TRBD1 (6 bases). CDR1 and CDR2 (germline): SGHNT, YYREEE (reference sequence). V was pared by 1 base and J by 3 bases, with 10 bases between. CDR3 length equals 15 residues. CDR3 bases: TGTGCCAGCAGCTTGCTGACAGGCTCTAATGAAAAACTGTTTTTT. It yields the protein CASSLLTGSNEKLFF. The full variable domain, completed using reference TRBV5-4 and TRBJ1-4, is ETGVTQSPTHLIKTRGQQVTLRCSSQSGHNTVSWYQQALGQGPQFIFQYYREEENGRGNFPPRFSGLQFPNYSSELNVNALELDDSALYLCASSLLTGSNEKLFFGSGTQLSVL.

The chain links TRBV27 to TRBJ2-6, with unresolved D. CDR1 is MNHEY and CDR2 is SMNVEV in the germline V gene (reference sequence). The CDR3 covers 15 residues. V gave up 6 bases and J gave up 4 bases, with 13 bases separating them. The CDR3 nucleotides are TGTGCCAGCAGATATCAGGCGTCAGGGGCCAACGTCCTGACTTTC. Translating it yields CASRYQASGANVLTF.

The chain carries TRBV4-1 and TRBJ2-1; 10 bases match TRBD2. With 2 bases clipped from V and 1 base from J, the junction kept 5 bases outside the gene matches. Germline V gene data show CDR1 as MGHRA and CDR2 as YSYEKL. This CDR3 is built from 17 residues. DNA of the CDR3: TGCGCCAGCAGCCAACACCTAGCGGGAGTTTCCTACAATGAGCAGTTCTTC. It encodes CASSQHLAGVSYNEQFF.

The chain combines TRBV14 with TRBJ1-2; TRBD1 might be the D (6 bases). Germline V gene data show CDR1 as SGHDN and CDR2 as FVKESK. The CDR3 is made up of 15 amino acids. V was trimmed by 0 bases and J by 4 bases, leaving 12 bases between them. DNA of the CDR3: TGTGCCAGCAGCCAAGACAGGGGAGCGGTCTATGGCTACACCTTC. Translation: CASSQDRGAVYGYTF.

The rearrangement uses TRBV7-2 and TRBJ2-5, with D possibly matching TRBD2 (6 bases). CDR1 and CDR2 from the germline V gene are SGHTA and FQGNSA. V was clipped by 1 base and J by 2 bases, with 14 bases between them. This CDR3 region has 16 residues. For the CDR3, the DNA is TGTGCCAGCAGCTTAGGAGGAGGGAGGCTTCAAGAGACCCAGTACTTC. Translation gives CASSLGGGRLQETQYF.

The chain recombines TRBV28 with TRBJ1-5; D unresolved. The CDR3 consists of 16 residues. Germline V gene sequence: CDR1 MDHEN, CDR2 SYDVKM. Between the trimmed V and J ends, which lost 2 bases and 0 bases, there was a span of 11 bases. CDR3 nucleotides: TGTGCCAGCAGTTTAACCCCCAGATATAGCAATCAGCCCCAGCATTTT. Translated, it gives CASSLTPRYSNQPQHF.

This clone was observed a single time. V and J are TRBV5-1 and TRBJ2-1, with 12 bases identical to TRBD2. Germline V gives CDR1 SGHRS, CDR2 YFSETQ. The CDR3 covers 17 residues. The V gene end was trimmed by 1 base and the J gene end by 5 bases; junction bases not matched to a gene: 7. CDR3 sequence (DNA): TGCGCCAGCAGCTTGCCAAAGCTAGCGGGGGGGGACAATGAGCAGTTCTTC. It codes for CASSLPKLAGGDNEQFF. The variable domain in full, completed from reference TRBV5-1 and TRBJ2-1, reads KAGVTQTPRYLIKTRGQQVTLSCSPISGHRSVSWYQQTPGQGLQFLFEYFSETQRNKGNFPGRFSGRQFSNSRSEMNVSTLELGDSALYLCASSLPKLAGGDNEQFFGPGTRLTVL.

V is TRBV30 and J is TRBJ1-1; D gene unclear. The V gene lost 4 bases and the J gene lost 6 bases, with 12 bases spanning the gap. The length of the CDR3 is 12 residues. Germline V gene lookup returns CDR1 GTSNPN and CDR2 SVGIG (reference sequence). The CDR3 spells CAWMGSSAEAFF. The CDR3 region has the DNA TGTGCCTGGATGGGGAGCAGCGCTGAAGCTTTCTTT.